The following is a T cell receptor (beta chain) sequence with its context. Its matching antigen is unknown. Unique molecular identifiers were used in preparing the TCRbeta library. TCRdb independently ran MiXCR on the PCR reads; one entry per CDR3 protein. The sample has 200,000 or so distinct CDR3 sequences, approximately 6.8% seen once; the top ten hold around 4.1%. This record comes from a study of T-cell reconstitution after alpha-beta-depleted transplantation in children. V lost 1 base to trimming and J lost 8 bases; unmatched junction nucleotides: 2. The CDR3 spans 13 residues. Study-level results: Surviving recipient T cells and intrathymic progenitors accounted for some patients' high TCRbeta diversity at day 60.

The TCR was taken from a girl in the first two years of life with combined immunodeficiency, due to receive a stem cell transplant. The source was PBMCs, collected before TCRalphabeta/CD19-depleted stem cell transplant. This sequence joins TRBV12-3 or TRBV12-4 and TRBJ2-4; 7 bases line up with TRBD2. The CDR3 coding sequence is TGTGCCAGCAGTTTAGTAGGGAGGGACATTCAGTACTTC. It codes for CASSLVGRDIQYF.